This TCR beta chain was obtained from a study of blood T cell repertoires in COVID-19. TCRdb's table, derived via immunoSEQ multiplex PCR, lists solely in-frame clones and lacks some. The sample carries a few hundred thousand clones, over 70% recorded once. The trim removed 4 bases at V and 0 bases at J, leaving 6 bases unmatched. The CDR3 extends over 16 amino acids. Germline-derived CDR1 and CDR2 are SGHKS and YYEKEE (reference sequence). This chain uses TRBV5-5 with TRBJ1-3; 8 bases agree with TRBD1. The receptor was isolated from a woman in her thirties or forties who had been exposed to COVID-19. The specimen sequenced was PBMCs or T cells enriched from blood (not recorded which). CDR3 region: CASSNRGTGSGNTIYF. The CDR3 DNA follows: TGTGCCAGCAGCAACCGCGGGACAGGCTCTGGAAACACCATATATTTT.